The T cell receptor (beta chain) described here comes from a study of T cell repertoires in cytomegalovirus infection. Study-level information: Public TCR beta signatures indicated both CMV infection and matching HLA type.

TCRdb called the reads again in MiXCR, with one record for every CDR3 protein. The sample holds fewer than 650,000 distinct CDR3 sequences; just under 40% are singletons and the top ten take roughly 50%. V lost 1 base and J 5 bases, leaving 14 bases between the germline ends. Germline V gene lookup returns CDR1 SGHAT and CDR2 FQNNGV. The CDR3 loop spans 16 amino acids. In the case of this clonotype: Its antigen is as yet unknown.

The chain couples TRBV11-2 to TRBJ2-2, with a possible D match to TRBD1 (6 bases). The clonotype originates from a human donor in good health (CMV status not recorded). Some clones in this sample may be carry-over from other donors' samples. The material sequenced was cultured PBMCs, taken from culture after CMV antigen stimulation. CDR3 sequence: CASSLVWTADTGELFF. CDR3 DNA sequence: TGTGCCAGCAGCTTAGTTTGGACAGCGGATACCGGGGAGCTGTTTTTT. Full variable domain (rest looked up from reference TRBV11-2 and TRBJ2-2): EAGVAQSPRYKIIEKRQSVAFWCNPISGHATLYWYQQILGQGPKLLIQFQNNGVVDDSQLPKDRFSAERLKGVDSTLKIQPAKLEDSAVYLCASSLVWTADTGELFFGEGSRLTVL.